This entry concerns a single T cell receptor (beta chain). The J segment lost 3 bases and the V segment lost 8 bases, leaving 4 bases of the junction unmatched. The CDR3 is made up of 14 amino acids. Germline CDR1 and CDR2: LGHDT and YNNKEL (reference sequence). Assay: immunoSEQ multiplex PCR; the TCRdb copy retains only in-frame clones and omits some. The sample contains approximately 300,000 clones, around 81% of which appear only once. These data come from a study of blood T cell repertoires in COVID-19. Study-level background: T cells, B-cell-depleted T cells, or PBMCs provided the cDNA or gDNA that served as material.

This chain links TRBV3-1 (or the pseudogene TRBV3-2) with TRBJ2-1; 10 bases are shared with TRBD2. Sequencing used peripheral blood. This clonotype was sampled from a woman in her forties or fifties with active or convalescent COVID-19. This CDR3 is CASQASGSYNEQFF. DNA for the CDR3: TGTGCCAGCCAGGCTAGCGGGAGCTACAATGAGCAGTTCTTC.